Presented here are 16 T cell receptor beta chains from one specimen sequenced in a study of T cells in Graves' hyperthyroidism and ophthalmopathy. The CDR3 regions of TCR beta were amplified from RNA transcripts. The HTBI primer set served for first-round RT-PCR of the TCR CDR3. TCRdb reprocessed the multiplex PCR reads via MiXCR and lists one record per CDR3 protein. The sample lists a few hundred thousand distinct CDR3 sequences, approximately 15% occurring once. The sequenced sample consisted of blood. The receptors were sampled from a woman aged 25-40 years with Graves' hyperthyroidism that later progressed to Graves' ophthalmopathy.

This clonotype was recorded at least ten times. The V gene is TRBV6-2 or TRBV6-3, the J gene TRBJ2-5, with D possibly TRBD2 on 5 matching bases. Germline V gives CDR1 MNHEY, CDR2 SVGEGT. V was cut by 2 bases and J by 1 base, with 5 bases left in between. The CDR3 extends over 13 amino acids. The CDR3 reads CASSYGLQETQYF. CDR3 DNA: TGTGCCAGCAGTTACGGACTCCAAGAGACCCAGTACTTC.

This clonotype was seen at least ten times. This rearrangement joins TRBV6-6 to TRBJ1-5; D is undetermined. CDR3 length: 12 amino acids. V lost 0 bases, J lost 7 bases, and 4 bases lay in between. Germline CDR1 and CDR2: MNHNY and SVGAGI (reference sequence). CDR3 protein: CASSYSTQPQHF. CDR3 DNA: TGTGCCAGCAGTTACTCGACACAGCCCCAGCATTTT.

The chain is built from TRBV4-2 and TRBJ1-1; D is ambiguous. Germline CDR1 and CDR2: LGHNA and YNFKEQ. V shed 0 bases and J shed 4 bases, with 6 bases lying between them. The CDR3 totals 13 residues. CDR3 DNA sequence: TGTGCCAGCAGCCAAGACGAGGGCACTGAAGCTTTCTTT. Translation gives CASSQDEGTEAFF.

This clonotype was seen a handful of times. The CDR3 coding sequence is TGTGCCAGCAGCGTAGGAGAGAGCACAGATACGCAGTATTTT. Its protein product is CASSVGESTDTQYF. This chain links TRBV9 with TRBJ2-3; D gene uncertain. Looked up from germline, CDR1 is SGDLS and CDR2 is YYNGEE. CDR3 length: 14 amino acids. Trimming shortened V by 0 bases and J by 0 bases, and 5 bases separated the two germline ends.

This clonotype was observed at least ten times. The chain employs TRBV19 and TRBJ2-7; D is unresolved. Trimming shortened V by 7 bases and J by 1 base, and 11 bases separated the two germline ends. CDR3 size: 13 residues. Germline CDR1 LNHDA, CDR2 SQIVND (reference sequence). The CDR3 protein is CASKAQSSYEQYF. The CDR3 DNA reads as TGTGCCAGTAAGGCGCAGAGTTCCTACGAGCAGTACTTC.

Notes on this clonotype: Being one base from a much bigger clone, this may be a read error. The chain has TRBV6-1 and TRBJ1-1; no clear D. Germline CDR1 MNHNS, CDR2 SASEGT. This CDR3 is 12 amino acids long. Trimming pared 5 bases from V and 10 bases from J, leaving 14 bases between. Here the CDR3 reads CASSPRADGAFF. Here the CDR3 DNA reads TGTGCCAGCAGTCCCCGGGCAGATGGAGCTTTCTTT.

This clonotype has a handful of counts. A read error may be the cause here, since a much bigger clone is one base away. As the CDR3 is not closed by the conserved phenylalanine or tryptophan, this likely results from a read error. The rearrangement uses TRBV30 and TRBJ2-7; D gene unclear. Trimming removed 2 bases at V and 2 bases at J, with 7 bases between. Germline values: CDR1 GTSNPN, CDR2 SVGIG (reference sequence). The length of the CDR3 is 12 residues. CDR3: CAWSLGTYEQYS. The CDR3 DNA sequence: TGTGCCTGGAGTCTAGGGACCTACGAGCAGTACTCC.

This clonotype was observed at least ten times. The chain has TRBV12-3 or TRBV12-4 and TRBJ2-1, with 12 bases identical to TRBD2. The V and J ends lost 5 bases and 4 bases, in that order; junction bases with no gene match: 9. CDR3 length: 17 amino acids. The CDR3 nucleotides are TGTGCCAGCAGTAAGGGACTAGCGGGTAAGGGTTACAATGAGCAGTTCTTC. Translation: CASSKGLAGKGYNEQFF.

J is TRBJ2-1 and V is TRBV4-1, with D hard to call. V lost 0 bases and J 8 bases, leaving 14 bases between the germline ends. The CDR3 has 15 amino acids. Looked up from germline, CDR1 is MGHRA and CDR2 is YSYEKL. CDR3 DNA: TGCGCCAGCAGCCAAGAGGACGGGCAGGCCGATGAGCAGTTCTTC. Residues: CASSQEDGQADEQFF.

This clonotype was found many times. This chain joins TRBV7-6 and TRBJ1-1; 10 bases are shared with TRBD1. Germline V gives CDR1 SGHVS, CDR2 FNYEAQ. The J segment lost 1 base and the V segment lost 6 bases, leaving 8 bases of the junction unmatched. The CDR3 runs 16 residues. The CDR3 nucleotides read TGTGCCAGCAGTCGTCCCGGGACAGGGGCGAACACTGAAGCTTTCTTT. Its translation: CASSRPGTGANTEAFF.

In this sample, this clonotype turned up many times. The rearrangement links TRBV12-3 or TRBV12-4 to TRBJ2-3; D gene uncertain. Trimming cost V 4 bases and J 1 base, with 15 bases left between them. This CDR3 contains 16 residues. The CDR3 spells CASSSRLDPRTDTQYF. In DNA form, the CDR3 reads TGTGCCAGCAGTTCCAGACTCGATCCCCGCACAGATACGCAGTATTTT.

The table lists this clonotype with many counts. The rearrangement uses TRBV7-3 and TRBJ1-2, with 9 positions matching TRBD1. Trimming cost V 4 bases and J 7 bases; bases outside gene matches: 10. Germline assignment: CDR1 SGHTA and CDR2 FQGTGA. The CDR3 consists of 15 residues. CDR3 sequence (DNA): TGTGCCAGCAGCTCTCTGGGACAGGGTTTGAGTGGCTACACCTTC. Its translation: CASSSLGQGLSGYTF.

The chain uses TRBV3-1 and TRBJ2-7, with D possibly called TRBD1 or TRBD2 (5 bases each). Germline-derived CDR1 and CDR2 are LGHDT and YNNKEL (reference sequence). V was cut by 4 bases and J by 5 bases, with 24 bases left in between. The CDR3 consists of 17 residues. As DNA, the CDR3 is TGTGCCAGCAGCCTCGAAGGGACCAGTCGGTTGGTGGACGAGCAGTACTTC. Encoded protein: CASSLEGTSRLVDEQYF.

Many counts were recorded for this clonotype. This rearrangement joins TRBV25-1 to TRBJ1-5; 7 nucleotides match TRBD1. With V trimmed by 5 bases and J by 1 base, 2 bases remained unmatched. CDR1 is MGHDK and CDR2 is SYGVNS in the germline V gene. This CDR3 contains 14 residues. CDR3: CASSQTGSNQPQHF. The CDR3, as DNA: TGTGCCAGCAGTCAGACAGGGAGCAATCAGCCCCAGCATTTT.

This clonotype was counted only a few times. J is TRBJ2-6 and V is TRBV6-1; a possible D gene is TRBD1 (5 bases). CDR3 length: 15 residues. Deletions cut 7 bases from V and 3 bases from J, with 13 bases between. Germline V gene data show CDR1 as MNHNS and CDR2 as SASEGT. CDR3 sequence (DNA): TGTGCCAGCATTGGACAATCTGGTGGGGCCAACGTCCTGACTTTC. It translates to CASIGQSGGANVLTF.

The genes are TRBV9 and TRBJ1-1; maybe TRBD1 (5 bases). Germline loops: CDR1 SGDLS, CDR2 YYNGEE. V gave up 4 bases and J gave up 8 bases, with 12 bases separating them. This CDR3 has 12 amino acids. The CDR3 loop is CASSPGAAEAFF. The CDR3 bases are TGTGCCAGCAGCCCCGGGGCCGCCGAAGCTTTCTTT.